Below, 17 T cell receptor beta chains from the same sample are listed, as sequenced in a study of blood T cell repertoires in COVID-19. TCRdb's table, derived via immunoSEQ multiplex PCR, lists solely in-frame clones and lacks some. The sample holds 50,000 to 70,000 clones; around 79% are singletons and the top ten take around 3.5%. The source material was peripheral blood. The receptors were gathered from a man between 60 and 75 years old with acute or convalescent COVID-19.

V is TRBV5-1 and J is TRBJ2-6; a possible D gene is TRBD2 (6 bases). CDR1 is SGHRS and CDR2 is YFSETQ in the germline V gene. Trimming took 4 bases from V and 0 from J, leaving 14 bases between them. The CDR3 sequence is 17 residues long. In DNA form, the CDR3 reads TGCGCCAGCAGCGCGCCGGGACTGGCCTCTGGGGCCAACGTCCTGACTTTC. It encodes CASSAPGLASGANVLTF.

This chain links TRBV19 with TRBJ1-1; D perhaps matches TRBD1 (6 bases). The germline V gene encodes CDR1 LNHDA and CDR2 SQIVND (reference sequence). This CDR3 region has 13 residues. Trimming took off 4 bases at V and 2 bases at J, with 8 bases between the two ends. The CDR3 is CASSNRVNTEAFF. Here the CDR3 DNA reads TGTGCCAGTAGTAACAGGGTTAACACTGAAGCTTTCTTT. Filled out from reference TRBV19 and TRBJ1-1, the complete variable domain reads DGGITQSPKYLFRKEGQNVTLSCEQNLNHDAMYWYRQDPGQGLRLIYYSQIVNDFQKGDIAEGYSVSREKKESFPLTVTSAQKNPTAFYLCASSNRVNTEAFFGQGTRLTVV.

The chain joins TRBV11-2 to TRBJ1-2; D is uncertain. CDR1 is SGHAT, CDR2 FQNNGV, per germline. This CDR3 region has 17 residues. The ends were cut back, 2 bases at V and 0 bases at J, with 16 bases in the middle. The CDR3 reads CASSLTGGDTTNYGYTF. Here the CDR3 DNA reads TGTGCCAGCAGCTTAACCGGCGGTGATACCACTAACTATGGCTACACCTTC.

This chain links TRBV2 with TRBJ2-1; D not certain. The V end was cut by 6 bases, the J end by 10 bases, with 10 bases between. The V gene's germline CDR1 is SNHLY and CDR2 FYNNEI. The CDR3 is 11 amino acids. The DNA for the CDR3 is TGTGCCAGCAGCGAGGAAGGAGAGCAGTTCTTC. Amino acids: CASSEEGEQFF.

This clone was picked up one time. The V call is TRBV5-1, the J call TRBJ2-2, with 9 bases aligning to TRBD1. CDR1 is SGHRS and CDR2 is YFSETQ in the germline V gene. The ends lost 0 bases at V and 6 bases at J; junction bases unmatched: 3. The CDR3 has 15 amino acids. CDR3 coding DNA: TGCGCCAGCAGCTTGGCACAGGGGGCCGCCGGGGAGCTGTTTTTT. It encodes CASSLAQGAAGELFF.

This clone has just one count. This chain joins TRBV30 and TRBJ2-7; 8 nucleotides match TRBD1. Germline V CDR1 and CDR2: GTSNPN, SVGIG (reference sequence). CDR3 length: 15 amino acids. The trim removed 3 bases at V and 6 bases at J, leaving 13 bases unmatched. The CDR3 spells CAWRLLGQASREQYF. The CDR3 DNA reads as TGTGCCTGGAGGCTACTGGGACAGGCCTCGCGCGAGCAGTACTTC. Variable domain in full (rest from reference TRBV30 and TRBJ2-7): SQTIHQWPATLVQPVGSPLSLECTVEGTSNPNLYWYRQAAGRGLQLLFYSVGIGQISSEVPQNLSASRPQDRQFILSSKKLLLSDSGFYLCAWRLLGQASREQYFGPGTRLTVT.

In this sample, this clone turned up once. The CDR3 sequence is CASSRGQQETQYF. CDR3 nucleotides: TGTGCCAGCAGCCGCGGACAGCAAGAGACCCAGTACTTC. This chain joins TRBV12-3 or TRBV12-4 and TRBJ2-5; possibly TRBD1 for D (6 bases). V was shortened by 6 bases and J by 2 bases, with 10 bases between the two germline ends. The CDR3 spans 13 residues.

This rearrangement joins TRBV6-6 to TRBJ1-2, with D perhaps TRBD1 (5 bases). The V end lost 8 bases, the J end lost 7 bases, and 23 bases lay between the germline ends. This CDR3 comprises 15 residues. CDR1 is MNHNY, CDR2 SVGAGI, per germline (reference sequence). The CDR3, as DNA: TGTGCCAGCGGTCCCTGGGGGGATGACGGGACTGGCTACACCTTC. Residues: CASGPWGDDGTGYTF.

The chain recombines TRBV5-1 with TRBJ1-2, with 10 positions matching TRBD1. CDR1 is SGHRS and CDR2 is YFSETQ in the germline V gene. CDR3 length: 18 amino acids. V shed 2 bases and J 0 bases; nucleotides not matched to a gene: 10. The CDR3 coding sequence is TGCGCCAGCAGCTTTGATCCGGGACAGGGGAAACCTAACTATGGCTACACCTTC. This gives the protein CASSFDPGQGKPNYGYTF.

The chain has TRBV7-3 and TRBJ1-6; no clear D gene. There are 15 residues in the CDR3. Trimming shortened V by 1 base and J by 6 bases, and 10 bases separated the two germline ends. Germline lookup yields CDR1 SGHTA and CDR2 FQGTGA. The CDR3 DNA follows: TGTGCCAGCAGCTTAATCGGCGGGGTTAATTCACCCCTCCACTTT. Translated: CASSLIGGVNSPLHF.

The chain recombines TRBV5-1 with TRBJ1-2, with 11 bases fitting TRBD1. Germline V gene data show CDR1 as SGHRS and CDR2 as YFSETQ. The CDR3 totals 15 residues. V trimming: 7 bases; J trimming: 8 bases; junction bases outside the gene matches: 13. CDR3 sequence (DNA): TGCGCCAGCGGAGCTCGTGGACAGGGGGCTGAAGGCTACACCTTC. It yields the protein CASGARGQGAEGYTF. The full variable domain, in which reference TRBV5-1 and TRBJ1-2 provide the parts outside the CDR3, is KAGVTQTPRYLIKTRGQQVTLSCSPISGHRSVSWYQQTPGQGLQFLFEYFSETQRNKGNFPGRFSGRQFSNSRSEMNVSTLELGDSALYLCASGARGQGAEGYTFGSGTRLTVV.

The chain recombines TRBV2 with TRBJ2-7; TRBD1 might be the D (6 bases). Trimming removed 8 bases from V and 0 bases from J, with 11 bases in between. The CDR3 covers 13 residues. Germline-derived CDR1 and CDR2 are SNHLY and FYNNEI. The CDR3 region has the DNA TGTGCCAGCCTCCGGGACACCTCCTACGAGCAGTACTTC. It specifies CASLRDTSYEQYF.

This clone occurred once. The CDR3 here is CASSLEGQPNEKLFF. CDR3 nucleotide sequence: TGTGCCAGCAGCTTGGAGGGACAACCTAATGAAAAACTGTTTTTT. The V call is TRBV5-8, the J call TRBJ1-4; maybe TRBD1 (6 bases). Germline CDR1 reads SGHTS; CDR2 reads YDEGEE. Trimming removed 0 bases at V and 3 bases at J, with 9 bases between. The CDR3 sequence is 15 residues long.

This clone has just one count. The CDR3 bases are TGTGCCTGGATAGGAGGGACGAACACTGAAGCTTTCTTT. This codes for CAWIGGTNTEAFF. The genes are TRBV30 and TRBJ1-1, with a tentative D call TRBD1 (5 bases). The CDR3 has 13 residues. V was cut by 4 bases and J by 1 base, with 10 bases left in between. Germline CDR1 GTSNPN, CDR2 SVGIG (reference sequence).

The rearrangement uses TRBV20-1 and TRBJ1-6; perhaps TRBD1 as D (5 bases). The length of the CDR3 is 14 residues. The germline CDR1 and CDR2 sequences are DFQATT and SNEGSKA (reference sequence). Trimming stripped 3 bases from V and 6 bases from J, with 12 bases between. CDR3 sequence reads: CSASSGFSNSPLHF. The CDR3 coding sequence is TGCAGTGCTAGTTCAGGGTTTTCTAATTCACCCCTCCACTTT.

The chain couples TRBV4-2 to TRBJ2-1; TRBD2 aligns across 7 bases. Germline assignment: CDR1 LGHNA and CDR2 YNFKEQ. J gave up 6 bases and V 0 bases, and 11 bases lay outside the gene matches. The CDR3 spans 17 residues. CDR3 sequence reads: CASSQDLGGGLLNEQFF. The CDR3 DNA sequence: TGTGCCAGCAGCCAAGATTTGGGCGGGGGTCTCCTCAATGAGCAGTTCTTC.

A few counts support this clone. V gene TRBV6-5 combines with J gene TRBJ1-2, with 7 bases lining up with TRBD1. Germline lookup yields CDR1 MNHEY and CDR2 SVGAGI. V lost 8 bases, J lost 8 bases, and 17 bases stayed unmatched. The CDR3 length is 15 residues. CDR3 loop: CASRVTWDSISGYTF. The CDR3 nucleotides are TGTGCCAGCCGAGTTACTTGGGACAGCATTAGCGGCTACACCTTC.